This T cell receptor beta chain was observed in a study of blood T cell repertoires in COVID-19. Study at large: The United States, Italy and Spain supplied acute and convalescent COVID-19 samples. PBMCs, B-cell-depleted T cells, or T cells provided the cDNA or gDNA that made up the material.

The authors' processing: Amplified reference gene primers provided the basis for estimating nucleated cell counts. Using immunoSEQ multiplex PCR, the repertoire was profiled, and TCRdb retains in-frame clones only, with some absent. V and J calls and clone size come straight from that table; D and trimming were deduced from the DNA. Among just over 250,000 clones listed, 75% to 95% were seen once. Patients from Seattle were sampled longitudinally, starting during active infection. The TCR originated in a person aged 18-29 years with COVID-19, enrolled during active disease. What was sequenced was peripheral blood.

As DNA, the CDR3 is TGTGCCAGCAGCTTAAGCGATGAGCAGTTCTTC. Its translation is CASSLSDEQFF. The rearrangement joins TRBV13 to TRBJ2-1; D is unresolved. Trimming cost V 2 bases and J 8 bases, with 4 bases left between them. Germline V gene sequence: CDR1 PRHDT, CDR2 FYEKMQ (reference sequence). The CDR3 length is 11 residues.